The present T cell receptor (beta chain) was sequenced within a study of early T cells in non-severe SARS-CoV-2 infection. At the level of the study: Sequenced material consisted of bulk RNA (from unsorted whole blood), and chains were unpaired. Notes on the study in general: Private and CD4 specificities were missed by VDJdb matching, which favored anti-spike CD8 responses.

Germline assignment: CDR1 MDHEN and CDR2 SYDVKM. Trimming removed 3 bases from V and 7 bases from J, with 9 bases in between. The CDR3 length is 13 residues. A word on this clonotype: What it binds is not known.

Attachment of unique molecular identifiers to individual cDNA molecules was performed. TCRdb independently ran MiXCR on the 5' RACE reads; one entry per CDR3 protein. The sample includes about 92,000 distinct CDR3 sequences, approximately 15% seen only once; the top ten take roughly 6.4%. The V gene is TRBV28, the J gene TRBJ1-4; D gene unclear. The source is an adult who was a healthcare worker with PCR-confirmed SARS-CoV-2 infection or an uninfected control (not recorded which). Sample: whole blood. The CDR3 sequence: CASSFMRFEKLFF. CDR3 bases: TGTGCCAGCAGTTTCATGAGATTTGAAAAACTGTTTTTT.